A single sample is the source of the 10 T cell receptor beta chains below, sequenced in a study of Ad26.COV2.S vaccination and SARS-CoV-2 variants (dated by TCRdb to the early 2020s). The library was obtained by the immunoSEQ multiplex PCR assay. Entries here come from immuneACCESS through TCRdb and include only in-frame sequences with V and J called. Some clones fail to appear in such tables; in the studies checked, an unresolved V gene covers under half of the shortfall, and the cause of the remainder is unknown. The sample yields fewer than 900,000 clones; 89% were counted once. The top ten clonotypes cover about 1.5% of the sample. Taken with the paper, the label for treatment or condition translates to: over 15 received Ad26.COV2.S at low or high dose, single or two shots; about five received placebo; per-sample allocation not given. Repertoires of vaccine and placebo recipients were sequenced from samples taken on day 63 after the first injection.

The sample in question was peripheral blood, obtained in a trial of Ad26.COV2.S vaccine versus placebo. These TCRs come from a person aged 18-65 years who received the Ad26.COV2.S COVID-19 vaccine or a placebo.

The rearrangement links TRBV28 to TRBJ1-2; TRBD1 is a possible D gene (5 bases). The length of the CDR3 is 15 residues. Germline CDR1 and CDR2: MDHEN and SYDVKM. V lost 3 bases to trimming and J lost 4 bases, with 15 bases between them. DNA for the CDR3: TGTGCCAGCAGTTTGGGGCCCAGGGCTTCCTATGGCTACACCTTC. Its translation is CASSLGPRASYGYTF.

The chain uses TRBV7-2 and TRBJ1-1; D call uncertain. The CDR3 runs to 15 residues. Trimming took off 4 bases at V and 8 bases at J, with 20 bases between the two ends. Germline loops: CDR1 SGHTA, CDR2 FQGNSA. CDR3 DNA sequence: TGTGCCAGCAGCTCCGGACGGCGTAAGTGGGAGGAAGCTTTCTTT. As protein: CASSSGRRKWEEAFF.

The table lists this clone with a count of one. The CDR3 here is CAISGPAGFDNEQFF. The DNA for the CDR3 is TGTGCCATCAGTGGCCCTGCGGGGTTCGACAATGAGCAGTTCTTC. The rearrangement joins TRBV10-3 to TRBJ2-1; perhaps TRBD2 as D (6 bases). The V and J ends lost 4 bases and 5 bases respectively, with 15 bases between them. The V gene's germline CDR1 is ENHRY and CDR2 SYGVKD. The CDR3 extends over 15 amino acids.

This chain connects TRBV25-1 to TRBJ2-7, with D possibly being TRBD1 (5 bases). There are 13 residues in the CDR3. Germline V lookup: CDR1 MGHDK, CDR2 SYGVNS. The V gene lost 4 bases and the J gene lost 6 bases, with 13 bases spanning the gap. The CDR3 spells CASSARAQGEQYF. The CDR3 region has the DNA TGTGCCAGCAGTGCCAGGGCCCAAGGCGAGCAGTACTTC.

The chain recombines TRBV10-3 with TRBJ1-2; 10 bases map to TRBD1. Germline-derived CDR1 and CDR2 are ENHRY and SYGVKD. CDR3 size: 14 residues. Unmatched junction bases numbered 9, after V lost 10 bases and J lost 4 bases. The CDR3 sequence: CATTRDRGGYGYTF. The CDR3 nucleotides read TGTGCCACCACCCGGGACAGGGGTGGCTATGGCTACACCTTC.

The rearrangement joins TRBV27 to TRBJ1-1; a weak D match, TRBD1 (6 bases). The CDR3 is 13 residues long. The germline CDR1 and CDR2 sequences are MNHEY and SMNVEV (reference sequence). Trimming took off 6 bases at V and 8 bases at J, with 16 bases between the two ends. The DNA for the CDR3 is TGTGCCAGCAGCGGCCAGGGGTTTTCAGAAGCTTTCTTT. Translated, it gives CASSGQGFSEAFF.

With regard to this clone: Lacking the conserved final phenylalanine or tryptophan, this CDR3 likely reflects a read error. The DNA is left out, because the CDR3 cannot be placed on it with certainty; the CDR3 is given as TCRdb lists it. This chain uses TRBV30 with TRBJ2-3; the DNA was not compared with TRBD1, the D call given in the table. The CDR3 adds up to 10 amino acids, both ends counted. Germline V gene data show CDR1 as GTSNPN and CDR2 as SVGIG (reference sequence). The chain's CDR3 is CACGDRVAGI.

V usage is TRBV5-1 and J usage is TRBJ1-2; the D gene is possibly TRBD1 (6 bases). CDR3 length: 14 amino acids. The germline CDR1 and CDR2 sequences are SGHRS and YFSETQ. Trimming pared 0 bases from V and 3 bases from J, leaving 9 bases between. The CDR3 region is CASSLDGGHYGYTF. CDR3 nucleotide sequence: TGCGCCAGCAGCTTGGATGGGGGGCACTATGGCTACACCTTC. Using reference TRBV5-1 and TRBJ1-2 for the parts outside the CDR3, the full variable domain is KAGVTQTPRYLIKTRGQQVTLSCSPISGHRSVSWYQQTPGQGLQFLFEYFSETQRNKGNFPGRFSGRQFSNSRSEMNVSTLELGDSALYLCASSLDGGHYGYTFGSGTRLTVV.

In regard to this clone: The same CDR3 arises from other DNA sequences in this sample as well. The rearrangement uses TRBV18 and TRBJ1-5; no definite D call. V lost 2 bases and J 5 bases, leaving 7 bases between the germline ends. This CDR3 is built from 13 residues. In germline, CDR1 is KGHSH, CDR2 LQKENI. The CDR3 spells CASSPGRDQPQHF. The CDR3 DNA sequence: TGTGCCAGCTCACCAGGGAGAGATCAGCCCCAGCATTTT.

The chain is built from TRBV2 and TRBJ2-5; tentatively, D is TRBD1 (5 bases). The ends were cut back, 2 bases at V and 7 bases at J, with 14 bases in the middle. The length of the CDR3 is 14 residues. Germline-derived CDR1 and CDR2 are SNHLY and FYNNEI. CDR3 sequence (DNA): TGTGCCAGCAGTGAACGATTGACAGTGGCGACCCAGTACTTC. This encodes CASSERLTVATQYF.